Each of the 27 T cell receptor beta chains below was sequenced from the same sample in a study of blood T cells in healthy people across ages. A second PCR, run for roughly 7 to 12 cycles, used a sample-barcoded 5' primer plus a J-beta primer mix. TCRdb re-called the 5' RACE reads with MiXCR, one entry per CDR3 protein. The table has more than 1,400,000 distinct CDR3 sequences, around two fifths seen once. Sequenced: blood. The receptor source for this set is a woman aged 18-35 years in good health.

The sample holds a few counts of this clonotype. The chain couples TRBV20-1 to TRBJ2-7; no firm D call. Trimming pared 2 bases from V and 2 bases from J, leaving 13 bases between. Per the germline V gene, CDR1 is DFQATT and CDR2 is SNEGSKA (reference sequence). The CDR3 covers 14 residues. The CDR3 is CSARTTQYPYEQYF. CDR3 nucleotides: TGCAGTGCTAGAACCACACAGTACCCCTACGAGCAGTACTTC.

Only one count was recorded for this clonotype. V is TRBV12-3 or TRBV12-4 and J is TRBJ1-4; D is possibly TRBD1 (5 bases). This CDR3 has 13 residues. V lost 10 bases, J lost 3 bases, and 12 bases lay in between. CDR3 DNA: TGTGCCACAGGGAAGGGGCCTAATGAAAAACTGTTTTTT. Translating it yields CATGKGPNEKLFF.

The rearrangement links TRBV6-1 to TRBJ2-5; D tentatively reads TRBD1 or TRBD2 (5 bases each). The assigned J gene may be wrong: the sequence end matches TRBJ2-7 better. This CDR3 has 14 residues. CDR1 and CDR2 (germline): MNHNS, SASEGT. The CDR3 spells CASSEGRVDYEQYF. The DNA of the CDR3 is TGTGCCAGCAGTGAGGGACGGGTAGACTACGAGCAGTACTTC.

The V call is TRBV12-3 or TRBV12-4, the J call TRBJ2-5; 10 nucleotides line up with TRBD2. The CDR3 contains 11 residues. With 4 bases clipped from V and 13 bases from J, the junction kept 3 bases outside the gene matches. The CDR3 DNA reads as TGTGCCAGCAGTTCTAGCGGGAGCCTGTACTTC. It specifies CASSSSGSLYF.

This sequence joins TRBV6-1 and TRBJ2-1, with D maybe TRBD2 (6 bases). Germline loops: CDR1 MNHNS, CDR2 SASEGT. This CDR3 has 13 amino acids. The ends were cut back, 11 bases at V and 9 bases at J, with 20 bases in the middle. The CDR3 DNA reads TGTGCCGCCTCCAGACTAGTAGGGAGTGAGCAGTTCTTC. It yields the protein CAASRLVGSEQFF.

The V gene is TRBV5-1, the J gene TRBJ2-2; D is undetermined. The CDR3 has 15 residues. Germline loops: CDR1 SGHRS, CDR2 YFSETQ. V shed 0 bases and J shed 2 bases, with 8 bases lying between them. Here the CDR3 DNA reads TGCGCCAGCAGCTTGGGCGACACTAACACCGGGGAGCTGTTTTTT. As protein: CASSLGDTNTGELFF.

This clonotype was detected a few times. The rearrangement joins TRBV20-1 to TRBJ1-2; the D is unclear. This CDR3 is built from 15 residues. The germline V gene encodes CDR1 DFQATT and CDR2 SNEGSKA (reference sequence). The V and J ends lost 1 base and 8 bases respectively, with 20 bases between them. DNA for the CDR3: TGCAGTGCTAGAGGTTCTACGACGCCTCCCGAAGGCTACACCTTC. This sequence encodes CSARGSTTPPEGYTF.

This clonotype has just a few counts. DNA of the CDR3: TGCAGCGTTGAAGCAGGGAGAGCAGATACGCAGTATTTT. Its protein product is CSVEAGRADTQYF. J is TRBJ2-3 and V is TRBV29-1; the D call may be TRBD1 or TRBD2 (5 bases each). CDR3 length: 13 amino acids. Trimming removed 1 base from V and 4 bases from J, with 9 bases in between. Germline values: CDR1 SQVTM, CDR2 ANQGSEA.

In this sample, this clonotype turned up a few times. The chain combines TRBV20-1 with TRBJ2-1; 11 nucleotides line up with TRBD2. With 1 base clipped from V and 6 bases from J, the junction kept 2 bases outside the gene matches. CDR1 and CDR2 from the germline V gene are DFQATT and SNEGSKA (reference sequence). The CDR3 has 14 amino acids. The DNA for the CDR3 is TGCAGTGCTAGAGGACTAGCGGGGCCCAATGAGCAGTTCTTC. This codes for CSARGLAGPNEQFF.

The chain is built from TRBV20-1 and TRBJ1-2, with TRBD1 identical over 7 bases. V lost 2 bases, J lost 1 base, and 19 bases stayed unmatched. The CDR3 runs 19 residues. Per the germline V gene, CDR1 is DFQATT and CDR2 is SNEGSKA (reference sequence). The CDR3 nucleotides are TGCAGTGCTAGACTCAGGGGGGGGAAAACCTTTATCAATAACTATGGCTACACCTTC. Its protein product is CSARLRGGKTFINNYGYTF.

The chain joins TRBV12-3 or TRBV12-4 to TRBJ2-5; D possibly uses TRBD1 or TRBD2 (5 bases each). The CDR3 loop spans 16 amino acids. With 5 bases removed from V and 5 bases from J, the gap between germline ends came to 21 bases. The CDR3 DNA sequence: TGTGCCAGCAGTGGACTTGTGAGAGACAGATGGGAGACCCAGTACTTC. Translation gives CASSGLVRDRWETQYF.

The genes are TRBV10-3 and TRBJ1-2; 7 nucleotides align to TRBD1. The germline V gene encodes CDR1 ENHRY and CDR2 SYGVKD. CDR3 length: 14 residues. The J segment lost 3 bases and the V segment lost 5 bases, leaving 6 bases of the junction unmatched. Written as DNA, the CDR3 is TGTGCCATCAGTTCCTCGGGACAGCACTATGGCTACACCTTC. Encoded protein: CAISSSGQHYGYTF.

V gene TRBV4-1 combines with J gene TRBJ2-7, with TRBD2 matching 8 bases. The germline V gene has CDR1 MGHRA and CDR2 YSYEKL. Unmatched junction bases numbered 7, after V lost 4 bases and J lost 2 bases. This CDR3 region has 15 residues. CDR3 protein: CASSPRAGAAYEQYF. As DNA, the CDR3 is TGCGCCAGCAGCCCCCGAGCGGGAGCGGCCTACGAGCAGTACTTC.

The CDR3 DNA reads as TGCGCCAGCAGCTCCCAGGTACCGAGCGGGAGGTCCTACAATGAGCAGTACTTC. It codes for CASSSQVPSGRSYNEQYF. The genes are TRBV5-1 and TRBJ2-5, with 9 bases matching TRBD2. The length of the CDR3 is 18 residues. Germline CDR1 and CDR2: SGHRS and YFSETQ. The V segment lost 3 bases and the J segment 11 bases; nucleotides outside the gene matches: 23.

This chain links TRBV29-1 with TRBJ1-2, with D hard to call. CDR1 is SQVTM and CDR2 is ANQGSEA in the germline V gene. This CDR3 has 11 amino acids. Trimming cost V 4 bases and J 2 bases, with 5 bases left between them. In DNA form, the CDR3 reads TGCAGCGTTGTCGTGAACTATGGCTACACCTTC. As protein: CSVVVNYGYTF.

Only one count was recorded for this clonotype. V and J are TRBV4-1 and TRBJ1-5, with D hard to call. Trimming stripped 4 bases from V and 7 bases from J, with 17 bases between. The germline CDR1 and CDR2 sequences are MGHRA and YSYEKL. This CDR3 is built from 15 residues. CDR3 sequence: CASSLAASMVQPQHF. CDR3 coding DNA: TGCGCCAGCAGCCTGGCCGCCAGTATGGTCCAGCCCCAGCATTTT.

This clonotype has only a few counts. The CDR3 nucleotides are TGTGCCAGCAGCACGGACGGGGAGACCCAGTACTTC. It yields the protein CASSTDGETQYF. The genes are TRBV12-3 or TRBV12-4 and TRBJ2-5, with D uncertain. V lost 6 bases, J lost 5 bases, and 10 bases lay in between. The CDR3 contains 12 residues.

This clonotype was counted a few times. This CDR3 is CASSFWGGNTEAFF. The CDR3 DNA follows: TGCGCCAGCAGCTTTTGGGGCGGGAACACTGAAGCTTTCTTT. The chain couples TRBV5-1 to TRBJ1-1, with D perhaps matching TRBD1 (5 bases). Germline CDR1 is SGHRS and CDR2 is YFSETQ. Trimming pared 2 bases from V and 1 base from J, leaving 9 bases between. The CDR3 sequence is 14 residues long.

This clonotype occurred many times. This chain uses TRBV12-3 or TRBV12-4 with TRBJ2-7, with 10 positions matching TRBD1. The length of the CDR3 is 14 residues. Trimming cost V 6 bases and J 6 bases; bases outside gene matches: 8. CDR3 sequence (DNA): TGTGCCAGCAGCCCCCGGGACAGGGGTTCCGAGCAGTACTTC. Residues: CASSPRDRGSEQYF.

The CDR3 DNA is TGTGCCAGCAACACGCCGACGCAGAACACTGAAGCTTTCTTT. Translating it yields CASNTPTQNTEAFF. The V gene is TRBV28, the J gene TRBJ1-1; no clear D. The CDR3 covers 14 residues. V dropped 7 bases and J dropped 1 base, with 13 bases sitting between them. CDR1 is MDHEN and CDR2 is SYDVKM in the germline V gene.

This clonotype was observed a few times. The chain joins TRBV12-3 or TRBV12-4 to TRBJ2-5; no definite D call. There are 14 residues in the CDR3. V shed 1 base and J shed 1 base, with 7 bases lying between them. The CDR3, as DNA: TGTGCCAGCAGTTTAGGTTCTATCCAAGAGACCCAGTACTTC. Its protein product is CASSLGSIQETQYF.

The table lists this clonotype with a few counts. The chain has TRBV4-2 and TRBJ2-3, with 7 bases lining up with TRBD2. Germline CDR1 and CDR2: LGHNA and YNFKEQ. This CDR3 comprises 15 residues. The V gene end was trimmed by 4 bases and the J gene end by 0 bases; junction bases not matched to a gene: 4. The CDR3: CASSRSSGSTDTQYF. In DNA, the CDR3 is TGTGCCAGCAGCCGATCTAGCGGAAGCACAGATACGCAGTATTTT.

The chain couples TRBV24-1 to TRBJ2-7; D is tentatively TRBD1 or TRBD2 (5 bases each). From germline, CDR1 is KGHDR and CDR2 SFDVKD. This CDR3 comprises 14 residues. The ends were cut back, 11 bases at V and 0 bases at J, with 16 bases in the middle. CDR3 residues: CAIEEGQGSYEQYF. The CDR3 DNA sequence: TGTGCCATCGAAGAGGGGCAGGGCTCCTACGAGCAGTACTTC.

The V call is TRBV11-2, the J call TRBJ1-1; D might be TRBD1 (6 bases). Between the trimmed V and J ends, which lost 5 bases and 10 bases, there was a span of 14 bases. The CDR3 has 12 residues. Germline-derived CDR1 and CDR2 are SGHAT and FQNNGV. CDR3 loop: CASSRTGFGAFF. The CDR3 nucleotides are TGTGCCAGCAGCCGCACAGGGTTTGGAGCTTTCTTT. The variable domain in full, with the rest retrieved from reference TRBV11-2 and TRBJ1-1, is EAGVAQSPRYKIIEKRQSVAFWCNPISGHATLYWYQQILGQGPKLLIQFQNNGVVDDSQLPKDRFSAERLKGVDSTLKIQPAKLEDSAVYLCASSRTGFGAFFGQGTRLTVV.

The J gene is TRBJ2-2, the V gene TRBV15; tentative D call: TRBD1 (5 bases). Trimming took off 8 bases at V and 5 bases at J, with 12 bases between the two ends. The CDR3 runs to 13 residues. Germline V gene lookup returns CDR1 LNHNV and CDR2 YYDKDF (reference sequence). CDR3 sequence (DNA): TGTGCCACCGAGGCTAGGGGAACCGGGGAGCTGTTTTTT. This encodes CATEARGTGELFF.

This clonotype turned up a few times. The V and J genes are TRBV24-1 and TRBJ2-3; the match to TRBD1 covers 11 bases. Germline loops: CDR1 KGHDR, CDR2 SFDVKD. J lost 4 bases, V lost 4 bases, and 9 bases had no gene match. This CDR3 has 17 amino acids. The DNA of the CDR3 is TGTGCCACCAGTGAAAAGCGGACAGGGGGCCTTGCAGATACGCAGTATTTT. It is translated as CATSEKRTGGLADTQYF.

The V gene is TRBV20-1, the J gene TRBJ1-5; tentatively, D is TRBD1 (6 bases). Trimming removed 5 bases from V and 11 bases from J, with 25 bases in between. The length of the CDR3 is 15 residues. Germline values: CDR1 DFQATT, CDR2 SNEGSKA (reference sequence). CDR3 amino acids: CSALDTAGVGWSQHF. The CDR3 DNA is TGCAGTGCTCTCGATACGGCAGGGGTAGGTTGGTCCCAGCATTTT.